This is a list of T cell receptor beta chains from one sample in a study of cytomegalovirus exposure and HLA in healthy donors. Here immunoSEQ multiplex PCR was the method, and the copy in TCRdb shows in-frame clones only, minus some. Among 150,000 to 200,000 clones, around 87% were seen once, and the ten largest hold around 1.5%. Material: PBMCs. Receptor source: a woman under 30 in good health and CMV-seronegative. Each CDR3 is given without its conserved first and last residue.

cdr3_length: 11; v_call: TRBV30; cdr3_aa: ACLAPRTDTQY
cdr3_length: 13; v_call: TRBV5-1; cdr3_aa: ASSLEVAGGNIQY
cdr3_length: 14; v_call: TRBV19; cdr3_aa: ASRELGGGSYNEQF
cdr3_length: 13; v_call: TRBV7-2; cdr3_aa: ASSYDPGTVNEQF
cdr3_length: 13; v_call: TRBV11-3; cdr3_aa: ASSLGTSMTGELF
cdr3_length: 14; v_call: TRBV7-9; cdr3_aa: ASSLAQGARYNEQF
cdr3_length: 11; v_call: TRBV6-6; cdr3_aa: ASSLQGAYGYT
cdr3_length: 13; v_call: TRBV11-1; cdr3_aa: ASSTETGLTGELF
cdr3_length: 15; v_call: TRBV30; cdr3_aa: AWRLGLSSGSRETQY
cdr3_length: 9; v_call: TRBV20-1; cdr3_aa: SALLQYEQY
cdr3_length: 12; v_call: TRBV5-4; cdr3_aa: ASSRTSGSDTQY
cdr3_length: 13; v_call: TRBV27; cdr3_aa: ASSPYDRAPYGYT
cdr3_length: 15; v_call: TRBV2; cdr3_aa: ASSGDRETYSNQPQH
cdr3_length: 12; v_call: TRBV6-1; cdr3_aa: ASITGTGYYEQY
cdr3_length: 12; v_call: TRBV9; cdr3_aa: ASSVGPGSDEQF
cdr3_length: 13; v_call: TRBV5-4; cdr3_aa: ASSSHGGGQETQY
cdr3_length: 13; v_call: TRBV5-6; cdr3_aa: ASSLGTGANEKLF
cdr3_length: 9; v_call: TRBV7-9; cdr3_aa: ASSLDSEAF
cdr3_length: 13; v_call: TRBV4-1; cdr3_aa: ASSQEDTEPWVYT
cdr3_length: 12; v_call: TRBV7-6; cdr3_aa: ASSLGSGGEKLF
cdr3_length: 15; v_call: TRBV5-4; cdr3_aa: ASTSGGGQTSTDTQY
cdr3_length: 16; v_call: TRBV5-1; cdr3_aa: ASSLRGLAGVRTDTQY
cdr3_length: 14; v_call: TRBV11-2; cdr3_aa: ASSLAGGSRGGELF
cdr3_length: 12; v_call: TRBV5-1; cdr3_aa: ASSPDGQGYGYT
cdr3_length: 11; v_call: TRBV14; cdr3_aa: ASSRALEEKLF
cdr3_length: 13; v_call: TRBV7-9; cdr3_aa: ASSFPGSGNTEAF
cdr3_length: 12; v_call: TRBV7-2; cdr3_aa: ASSLRGKNQPQH
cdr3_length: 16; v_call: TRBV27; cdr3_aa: ASSLSFPGAGGSETQY
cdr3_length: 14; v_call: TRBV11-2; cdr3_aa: ASSLLVVGGTDTQY
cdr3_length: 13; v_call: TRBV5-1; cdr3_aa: ASSDRDRAIYGYT
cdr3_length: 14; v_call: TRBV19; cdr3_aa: ASSLSLRQGSDEQY
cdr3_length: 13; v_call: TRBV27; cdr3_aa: ASRFGSGFIYEQY
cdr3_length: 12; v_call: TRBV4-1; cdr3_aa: ASSQTSGGETQY
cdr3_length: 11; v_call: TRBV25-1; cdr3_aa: ASSQGANSPLH
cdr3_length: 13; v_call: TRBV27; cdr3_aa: ASSTRDRRNEKLF
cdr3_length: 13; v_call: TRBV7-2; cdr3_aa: ASSLEMYSNQPQH
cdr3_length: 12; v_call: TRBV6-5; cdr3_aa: ASSPTRRRETQY
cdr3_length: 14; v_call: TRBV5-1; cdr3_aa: ASSLGGLAGPETQY
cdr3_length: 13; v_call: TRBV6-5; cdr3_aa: ASSKNYDYRYEQY
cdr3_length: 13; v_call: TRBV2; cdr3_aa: ASSLGTGVTTEQY
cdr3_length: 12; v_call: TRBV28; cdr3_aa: ASSLQGTKNIQY
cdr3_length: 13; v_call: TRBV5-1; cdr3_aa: ASSEGVGGEETQY
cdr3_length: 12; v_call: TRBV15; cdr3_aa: ATSRDRGRTEAF
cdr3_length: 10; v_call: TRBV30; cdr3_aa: AWSRDSYEQY
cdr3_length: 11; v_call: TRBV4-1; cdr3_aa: ASSQGIGTEAF
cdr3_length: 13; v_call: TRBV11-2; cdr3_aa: ASSKGLAATGELF